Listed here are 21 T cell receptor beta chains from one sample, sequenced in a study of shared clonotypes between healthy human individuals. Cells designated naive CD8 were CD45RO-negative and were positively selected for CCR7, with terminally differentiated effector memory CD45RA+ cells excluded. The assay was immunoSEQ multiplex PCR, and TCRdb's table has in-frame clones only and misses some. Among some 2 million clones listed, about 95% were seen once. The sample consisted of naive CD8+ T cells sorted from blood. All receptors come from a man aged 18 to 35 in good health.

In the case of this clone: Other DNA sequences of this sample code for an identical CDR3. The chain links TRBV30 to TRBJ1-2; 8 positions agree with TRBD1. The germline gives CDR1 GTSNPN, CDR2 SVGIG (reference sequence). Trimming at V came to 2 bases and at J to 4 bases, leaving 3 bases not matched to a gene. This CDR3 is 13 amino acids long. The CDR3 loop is CAWSPTGGYGYTF. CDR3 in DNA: TGTGCCTGGAGTCCAACAGGGGGCTATGGCTACACCTTC.

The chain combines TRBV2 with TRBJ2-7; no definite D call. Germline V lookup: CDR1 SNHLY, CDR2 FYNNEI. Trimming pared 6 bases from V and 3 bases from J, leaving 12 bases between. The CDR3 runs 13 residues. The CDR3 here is CASRAGSFYEQYF. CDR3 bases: TGTGCCAGCAGGGCAGGATCTTTCTACGAGCAGTACTTC.

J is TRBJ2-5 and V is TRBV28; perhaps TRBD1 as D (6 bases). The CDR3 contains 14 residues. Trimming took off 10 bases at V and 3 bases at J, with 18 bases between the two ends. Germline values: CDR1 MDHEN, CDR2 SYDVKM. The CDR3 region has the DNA TGTGCCACCGCGTGGAGACAGGTGGAAGAGACCCAGTACTTC. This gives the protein CATAWRQVEETQYF.

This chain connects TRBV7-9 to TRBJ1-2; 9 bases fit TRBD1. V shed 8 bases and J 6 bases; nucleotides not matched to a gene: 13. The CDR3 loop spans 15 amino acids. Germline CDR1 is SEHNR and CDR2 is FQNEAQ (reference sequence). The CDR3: CASPELDRGLDGYTF. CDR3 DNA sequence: TGTGCCAGCCCCGAACTGGACAGGGGACTCGATGGCTACACCTTC.

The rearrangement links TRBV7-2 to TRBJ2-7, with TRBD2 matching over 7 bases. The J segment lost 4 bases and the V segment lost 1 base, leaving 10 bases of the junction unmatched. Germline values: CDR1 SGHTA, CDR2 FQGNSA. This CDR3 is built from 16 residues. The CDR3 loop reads CASSLDLLAEYYEQYF. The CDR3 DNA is TGTGCCAGCAGCTTAGATTTGCTAGCGGAATATTACGAGCAGTACTTC.

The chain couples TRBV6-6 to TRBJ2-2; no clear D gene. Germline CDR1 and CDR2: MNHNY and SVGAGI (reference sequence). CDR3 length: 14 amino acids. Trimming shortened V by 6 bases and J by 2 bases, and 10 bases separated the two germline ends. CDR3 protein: CASSLIINTGELFF. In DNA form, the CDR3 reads TGTGCCAGCAGCCTCATAATCAACACCGGGGAGCTGTTTTTT.

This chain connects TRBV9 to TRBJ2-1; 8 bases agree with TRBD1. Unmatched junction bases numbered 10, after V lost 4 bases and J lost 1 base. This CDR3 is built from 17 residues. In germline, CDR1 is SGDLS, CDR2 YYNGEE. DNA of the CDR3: TGTGCCAGCAGCCACCCAGGGGGCTCCACTTCCTACAATGAGCAGTTCTTC. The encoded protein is CASSHPGGSTSYNEQFF.

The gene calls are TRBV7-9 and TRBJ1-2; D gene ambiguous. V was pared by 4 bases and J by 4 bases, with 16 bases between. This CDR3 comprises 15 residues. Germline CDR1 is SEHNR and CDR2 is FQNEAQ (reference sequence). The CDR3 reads CASSSNPVSSYGYTF. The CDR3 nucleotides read TGTGCCAGCAGCTCCAACCCAGTGTCCAGCTATGGCTACACCTTC.

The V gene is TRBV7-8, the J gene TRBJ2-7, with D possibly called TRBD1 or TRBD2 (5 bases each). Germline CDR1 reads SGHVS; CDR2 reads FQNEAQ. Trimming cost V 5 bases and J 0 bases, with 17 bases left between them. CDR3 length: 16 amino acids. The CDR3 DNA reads TGTGCCAGCAGCACACCCGCCCCAGGGAGCTCCTACGAGCAGTACTTC. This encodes CASSTPAPGSSYEQYF. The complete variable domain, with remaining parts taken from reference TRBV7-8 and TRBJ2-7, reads GAGVSQSPRYKVAKRGQDVALRCDPISGHVSLFWYQQALGQGPEFLTYFQNEAQLDKSGLPSDRFFAERPEGSVSTLKIQRTQQEDSAVYLCASSTPAPGSSYEQYFGPGTRLTVT.

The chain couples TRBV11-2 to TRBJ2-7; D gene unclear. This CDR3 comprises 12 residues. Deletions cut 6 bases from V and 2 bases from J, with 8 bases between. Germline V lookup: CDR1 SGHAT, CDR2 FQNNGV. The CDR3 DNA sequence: TGTGCCAGCAGTAAAAAGGCCTACGAGCAGTACTTC. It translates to CASSKKAYEQYF.

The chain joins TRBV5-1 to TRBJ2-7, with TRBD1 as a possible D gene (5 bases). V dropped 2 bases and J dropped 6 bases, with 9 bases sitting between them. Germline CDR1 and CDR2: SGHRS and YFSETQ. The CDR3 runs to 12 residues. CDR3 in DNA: TGCGCCAGCAGCTTTGGGGCAGCCGAGCAGTACTTC. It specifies CASSFGAAEQYF.

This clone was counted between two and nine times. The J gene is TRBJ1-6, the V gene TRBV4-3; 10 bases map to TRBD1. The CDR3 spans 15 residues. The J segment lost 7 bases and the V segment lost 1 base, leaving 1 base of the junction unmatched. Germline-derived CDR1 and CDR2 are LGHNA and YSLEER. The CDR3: CASSQGTGGNSPLHF. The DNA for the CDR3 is TGCGCCAGCAGCCAAGGGACAGGGGGAAATTCACCCCTCCACTTT.

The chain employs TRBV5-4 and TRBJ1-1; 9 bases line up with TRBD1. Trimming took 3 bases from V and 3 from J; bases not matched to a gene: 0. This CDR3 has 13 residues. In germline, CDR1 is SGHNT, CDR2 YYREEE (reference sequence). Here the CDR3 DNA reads TGTGCCAGCAGCTGGACAGGGGACACTGAAGCTTTCTTT. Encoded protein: CASSWTGDTEAFF. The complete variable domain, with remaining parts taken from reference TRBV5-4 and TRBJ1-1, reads ETGVTQSPTHLIKTRGQQVTLRCSSQSGHNTVSWYQQALGQGPQFIFQYYREEENGRGNFPPRFSGLQFPNYSSELNVNALELDDSALYLCASSWTGDTEAFFGQGTRLTVV.

The DNA for the CDR3 is TGTGCCTGGAGAATTAGGGACAGTTTCTACGAGCAGTACTTC. Its protein is CAWRIRDSFYEQYF. The chain carries TRBV30 and TRBJ2-7, with 7 bases lining up with TRBD1. There are 14 residues in the CDR3. With V trimmed by 3 bases and J by 3 bases, 8 bases remained unmatched. Per germline, CDR1 GTSNPN and CDR2 SVGIG (reference sequence). Together with reference TRBV30 and TRBJ2-7, the CDR3 gives the full variable domain: SQTIHQWPATLVQPVGSPLSLECTVEGTSNPNLYWYRQAAGRGLQLLFYSVGIGQISSEVPQNLSASRPQDRQFILSSKKLLLSDSGFYLCAWRIRDSFYEQYFGPGTRLTVT.

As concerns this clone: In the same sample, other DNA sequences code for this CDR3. DNA of the CDR3: TGTGCCAGCAGTGAAGGGGGGAGCACCTACGAGCAGTACTTC. Translating it yields CASSEGGSTYEQYF. V gene TRBV2 combines with J gene TRBJ2-7, with D perhaps assigned TRBD1 or TRBD2 (5 bases each). Trimming pared 1 base from V and 2 bases from J, leaving 9 bases between. CDR1 and CDR2 (germline): SNHLY, FYNNEI. This CDR3 has 14 amino acids.

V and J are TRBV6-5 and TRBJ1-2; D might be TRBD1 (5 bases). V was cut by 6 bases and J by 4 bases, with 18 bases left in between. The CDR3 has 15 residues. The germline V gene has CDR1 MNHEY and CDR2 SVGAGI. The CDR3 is CASRIDWGGIYGYTF. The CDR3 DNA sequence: TGTGCCAGCAGGATTGATTGGGGGGGGATCTATGGCTACACCTTC.

CDR3 amino acids: CASSAASVNEQFF. For the CDR3, the DNA is TGTGCCAGCAGCGCTGCTAGCGTTAATGAGCAGTTCTTC. The chain has TRBV6-1 and TRBJ2-1; possibly TRBD2 for D (6 bases). CDR3 length: 13 residues. The V gene's germline CDR1 is MNHNS and CDR2 SASEGT. V was trimmed by 6 bases and J by 7 bases, leaving 13 bases between them.

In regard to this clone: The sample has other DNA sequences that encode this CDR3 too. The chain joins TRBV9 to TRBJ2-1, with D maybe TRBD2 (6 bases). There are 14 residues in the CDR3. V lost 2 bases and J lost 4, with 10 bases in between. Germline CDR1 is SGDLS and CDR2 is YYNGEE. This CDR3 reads CASSVGGTYNEQFF. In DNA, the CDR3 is TGTGCCAGCAGCGTTGGGGGGACTTACAATGAGCAGTTCTTC.

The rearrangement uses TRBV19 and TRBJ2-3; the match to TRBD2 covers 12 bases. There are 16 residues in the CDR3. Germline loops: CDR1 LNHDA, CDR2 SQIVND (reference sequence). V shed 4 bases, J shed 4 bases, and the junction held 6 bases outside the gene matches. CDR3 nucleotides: TGTGCCAGTAGTACACTAGCGGGAGGAATTCCAGATACGCAGTATTTT. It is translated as CASSTLAGGIPDTQYF. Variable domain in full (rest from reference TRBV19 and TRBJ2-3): DGGITQSPKYLFRKEGQNVTLSCEQNLNHDAMYWYRQDPGQGLRLIYYSQIVNDFQKGDIAEGYSVSREKKESFPLTVTSAQKNPTAFYLCASSTLAGGIPDTQYFGPGTRLTVL.

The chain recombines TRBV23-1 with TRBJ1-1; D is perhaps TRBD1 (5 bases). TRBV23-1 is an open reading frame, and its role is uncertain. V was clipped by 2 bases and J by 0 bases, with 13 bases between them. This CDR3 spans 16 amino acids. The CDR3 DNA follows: TGCGCCAGCAGTCAAGAACGACAGAGTCTGAACACTGAAGCTTTCTTT. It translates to CASSQERQSLNTEAFF.

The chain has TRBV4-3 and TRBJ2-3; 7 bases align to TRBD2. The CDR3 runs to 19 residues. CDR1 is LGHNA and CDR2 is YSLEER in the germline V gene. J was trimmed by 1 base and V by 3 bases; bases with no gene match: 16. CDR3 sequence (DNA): TGCGCCAGCAGCCAGAAGGTGGGGCGGGGGATTGGGGGCACAGATACGCAGTATTTT. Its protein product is CASSQKVGRGIGGTDTQYF.